One sample yielded the 18 T cell receptor beta chains listed below, sequenced in a study of T cell responses to AZD1222 COVID-19 vaccine. The method was immunoSEQ multiplex PCR; TCRdb's version includes in-frame clones alone and lacks a portion of them. Of about 100,000 clones in the sample, roughly 86% were seen once. The material sequenced was peripheral blood, taken 28 days after the second AZD1222 dose. These TCRs come from an adult who received the AZD1222 COVID-19 vaccine.

The rearrangement uses TRBV6-4 and TRBJ1-1, with 9 nucleotides matching TRBD1. The CDR3 extends over 16 amino acids. The V gene end was trimmed by 8 bases and the J gene end by 8 bases; junction bases not matched to a gene: 18. Germline assignment: CDR1 MRHNA and CDR2 SNTAGT. The CDR3 loop reads CASGTGTGTGVFEAFF. In DNA form, the CDR3 reads TGTGCCAGCGGAACCGGGACAGGGACCGGGGTTTTCGAAGCTTTCTTT.

The chain carries TRBV3-1 (or the pseudogene TRBV3-2) and TRBJ1-1, with D tentatively TRBD1 (5 bases). This CDR3 has 17 amino acids. Germline CDR1 LGHDT, CDR2 YNNKEL (reference sequence). V lost 0 bases, J lost 2 bases, and 16 bases lay in between. CDR3 residues: CASSQDGAGIFNTEAFF. In DNA, the CDR3 is TGTGCCAGCAGCCAAGACGGGGCAGGGATATTCAACACTGAAGCTTTCTTT.

This chain connects TRBV7-2 to TRBJ1-2, with a possible D match to TRBD1 (5 bases). Trimming took off 5 bases at V and 8 bases at J, with 15 bases between the two ends. The germline V gene encodes CDR1 SGHTA and CDR2 FQGNSA. The CDR3 consists of 13 residues. The DNA of the CDR3 is TGTGCCAGCAGCGAGAGGGGAGGGTCCGGCTACACCTTC. Translation: CASSERGGSGYTF.

The rearrangement links TRBV9 to TRBJ2-7; D not resolved. V was trimmed by 0 bases and J by 2 bases, leaving 9 bases between them. Germline loops: CDR1 SGDLS, CDR2 YYNGEE. This CDR3 comprises 14 residues. The CDR3 DNA is TGTGCCAGCAGCGTAGTGGACGGAACCTACGAGCAGTACTTC. It specifies CASSVVDGTYEQYF.

The chain couples TRBV7-8 to TRBJ2-7; unclear D gene. V was clipped by 8 bases and J by 0 bases, with 11 bases between them. The CDR3 loop spans 13 amino acids. From germline, CDR1 is SGHVS and CDR2 FQNEAQ. This chain's CDR3 is CASGPRISYEQYF. The CDR3 DNA reads as TGTGCCAGCGGGCCTAGGATCTCCTACGAGCAGTACTTC. Supplemented by reference TRBV7-8 and TRBJ2-7, the full variable domain reads GAGVSQSPRYKVAKRGQDVALRCDPISGHVSLFWYQQALGQGPEFLTYFQNEAQLDKSGLPSDRFFAERPEGSVSTLKIQRTQQEDSAVYLCASGPRISYEQYFGPGTRLTVT.

This clone was seen a single time. The V gene is TRBV5-4, the J gene TRBJ1-1, with D unresolved. Trimming took 2 bases from V and 1 from J, leaving 9 bases between them. CDR1 and CDR2 from the germline V gene are SGHNT and YYREEE (reference sequence). The CDR3 covers 14 residues. In DNA, the CDR3 is TGTGCCAGCAGCTTACCACGTCAGAACACTGAAGCTTTCTTT. Translating it yields CASSLPRQNTEAFF.

CDR3 in amino acids: CATSRDYPSGGASGELFF. DNA for the CDR3: TGTGCCACCAGCAGAGATTACCCGAGCGGGGGGGCCTCCGGGGAGCTGTTTTTT. The rearrangement links TRBV15 to TRBJ2-2; 10 bases line up with TRBD2. There are 18 residues in the CDR3. Germline trimming cut 0 bases from V and 6 bases from J; bases unmatched to any gene: 10. CDR1 and CDR2 from the germline V gene are LNHNV and YYDKDF (reference sequence).

The V and J genes are TRBV19 and TRBJ1-1, with a possible D match to TRBD1 (5 bases). V lost 4 bases to trimming and J lost 1 base, with 13 bases between them. This CDR3 contains 15 residues. CDR1 and CDR2 (germline): LNHDA, SQIVND (reference sequence). The CDR3 spells CASSSYRLPNTEAFF. The CDR3 region has the DNA TGTGCCAGTAGTAGCTACAGGCTACCGAACACTGAAGCTTTCTTT. Full variable domain (rest looked up from reference TRBV19 and TRBJ1-1): DGGITQSPKYLFRKEGQNVTLSCEQNLNHDAMYWYRQDPGQGLRLIYYSQIVNDFQKGDIAEGYSVSREKKESFPLTVTSAQKNPTAFYLCASSSYRLPNTEAFFGQGTRLTVV.

The J gene is TRBJ2-7, the V gene TRBV5-1; D remains unclear. Trimming took off 0 bases at V and 0 bases at J, with 10 bases between the two ends. The CDR3 extends over 15 amino acids. CDR1 is SGHRS, CDR2 YFSETQ, per germline. DNA of the CDR3: TGCGCCAGCAGCTTGGTGGGTCCTAGCTCCTACGAGCAGTACTTC. Translated, it gives CASSLVGPSSYEQYF.

This chain uses TRBV7-2 with TRBJ2-7; D might be TRBD2 (6 bases). The CDR3 runs 15 residues. Germline CDR1 SGHTA, CDR2 FQGNSA. The V gene lost 3 bases and the J gene lost 2 bases, with 14 bases spanning the gap. Written as DNA, the CDR3 is TGTGCCAGCAGCTTCTGGACTAACCCCGCCTACGAGCAGTACTTC. Translation: CASSFWTNPAYEQYF.

This clone was found once. This chain links TRBV10-3 with TRBJ1-2; D remains unclear. The CDR3 sequence is 14 residues long. Trimming pared 3 bases from V and 5 bases from J, leaving 13 bases between. CDR1 is ENHRY and CDR2 is SYGVKD in the germline V gene. Written as DNA, the CDR3 is TGTGCCATCAGTGACTCTAGGTCAGAGTATGGCTACACCTTC. It translates to CAISDSRSEYGYTF.

The V call is TRBV4-1, the J call TRBJ2-1; 8 bases are a match to TRBD1. J lost 4 bases, V lost 2 bases, and 4 bases had no gene match. Germline V lookup: CDR1 MGHRA, CDR2 YSYEKL. The CDR3 is 15 amino acids. The CDR3 DNA is TGCGCCAGCAGCCAACCAGGGGGCGCATACAATGAGCAGTTCTTC. As protein: CASSQPGGAYNEQFF.

This rearrangement joins TRBV1 to TRBJ1-5; TRBD1, the D gene given by the table, was not confirmed from the DNA. TRBV1 is listed as a pseudogene. The CDR3 is 14 residues long. The CDR3 loop reads CSRRDTRGNQPQHF. The CDR3 DNA follows: TGCAGCAGAAGGGACACCCGGGGCAATCAGCCCCAGCATTTT.

The chain combines TRBV27 with TRBJ1-1; D unresolved. The CDR3 is 15 amino acids. The germline V and J ends were trimmed by 5 bases and 0 bases, with 13 bases remaining between them. Germline V CDR1 and CDR2: MNHEY, SMNVEV (reference sequence). Here the CDR3 DNA reads TGTGCCAGCAGTCCCCTGCCAGTCATGAACACTGAAGCTTTCTTT. Translation: CASSPLPVMNTEAFF.

The CDR3 here is CASSHVGTYSYNEQFF. The CDR3, as DNA: TGTGCCAGCAGTCACGTCGGGACATACTCCTACAATGAGCAGTTCTTC. The chain recombines TRBV28 with TRBJ2-1, with TRBD1 as a possible D gene (6 bases). The germline V gene has CDR1 MDHEN and CDR2 SYDVKM. This CDR3 is 16 amino acids long. The V and J ends lost 5 bases and 0 bases respectively, with 14 bases between them.

The V call is TRBV10-3, the J call TRBJ2-1; D ambiguous. Germline-derived CDR1 and CDR2 are ENHRY and SYGVKD. The CDR3 has 11 residues. V gave up 1 base and J gave up 7 bases, with 2 bases separating them. Here the CDR3 reads CAISELNEQFF. Here the CDR3 DNA reads TGTGCCATCAGTGAGTTGAATGAGCAGTTCTTC.

V and J are TRBV6-4 and TRBJ2-2; 10 nucleotides match TRBD1. The germline gives CDR1 MRHNA, CDR2 SNTAGT. V lost 5 bases and J lost 0; bases outside the gene matches: 6. This CDR3 contains 17 residues. The CDR3 here is CASSRSGTGANTGELFF. The CDR3 bases are TGTGCCAGCAGTCGCTCCGGGACAGGGGCGAACACCGGGGAGCTGTTTTTT.

J is TRBJ2-7 and V is TRBV4-1, with D tentatively TRBD2 (6 bases). The CDR3 is 16 amino acids. V lost 3 bases and J lost 5, with 20 bases in between. Germline lookup yields CDR1 MGHRA and CDR2 YSYEKL. The CDR3 DNA reads TGCGCCAGCAGCCACCCTCAACGGACTCGGGGGAACGAGCAGTACTTC. It specifies CASSHPQRTRGNEQYF.